Listed below are T cell receptor beta chains from one sample, sequenced in a study of T cell repertoires in cytomegalovirus infection. These receptors lack a known antigen. TCRdb redid the calling of the reads with MiXCR, one entry per CDR3 protein. The sample carries about 900,000 distinct CDR3 sequences, around a third recorded once. Sequenced here: cultured CD8+ T cells from PBMCs, sampled from culture after CMV antigen stimulation. These receptors were taken from a human donor in good health (CMV status not recorded). Some clones in this sample may be carry-over from other donors' samples. CDR3s include the opening cysteine and the closing phenylalanine or tryptophan. A D gene is named only where the DNA matches it firmly. The listing skips clone size in some rows; elsewhere it reads once, few, many or a size class.

cdr3_aa: CASSVSAPSYNEQFF
cdr3_nt: TGTGCCAGCAGTGTTTCGGCCCCCTCCTACAATGAGCAGTTCTTC
clone_size: few
v_call: TRBV6-6
j_call: TRBJ2-1
d_call: NA
cdr3_length: 15

cdr3_aa: CASSLSGLERDEQFF
cdr3_nt: TGTGCCAGCAGCCTCTCGGGACTCGAAAGGGATGAGCAGTTCTTC
clone_size: NA
v_call: TRBV7-9
j_call: TRBJ2-1
d_call: NA
cdr3_length: 15

cdr3_aa: CASSRQRHNEQFF
cdr3_nt: TGTGCCAGCAGTAGGCAGAGACACAATGAGCAGTTCTTC
clone_size: NA
v_call: TRBV27
j_call: TRBJ2-1
d_call: NA
cdr3_length: 13

cdr3_aa: CASSQARTGAFAKNIQYF
cdr3_nt: TGCGCCAGCAGCCAAGCCAGGACCGGCGCCTTCGCCAAAAACATTCAGTACTTC
clone_size: few
v_call: TRBV4-3
j_call: TRBJ2-4
d_call: NA
cdr3_length: 18

cdr3_aa: CASSLSYQLNEKLFF
cdr3_nt: TGTGCCAGCAGTTTATCGTACCAGCTTAATGAAAAACTGTTTTTT
clone_size: few
v_call: TRBV27
j_call: TRBJ1-4
d_call: NA
cdr3_length: 15

cdr3_aa: CASSWSQEGEAFF
cdr3_nt: TGTGCCAGCAGTTGGAGCCAAGAGGGTGAAGCTTTCTTT
clone_size: few
v_call: TRBV6-5
j_call: TRBJ1-1
d_call: NA
cdr3_length: 13

cdr3_aa: CASSSNLWTEAFF
cdr3_nt: TGTGCCAGCAGTTCGAATCTGTGGACTGAAGCTTTCTTT
clone_size: few
v_call: TRBV6-5
j_call: TRBJ1-1
d_call: NA
cdr3_length: 13

cdr3_aa: CAISELGNTEAFF
cdr3_nt: TGTGCCATCAGTGAGCTGGGAAACACTGAAGCTTTCTTT
clone_size: NA
v_call: TRBV10-3
j_call: TRBJ1-1
d_call: NA
cdr3_length: 13

cdr3_aa: CASSFTSYNEQFF
cdr3_nt: TGTGCCAGCAGCTTTACCTCCTACAATGAGCAGTTCTTC
clone_size: many
v_call: TRBV12-3/TRBV12-4
j_call: TRBJ2-1
d_call: NA
cdr3_length: 13

cdr3_aa: CASSLTYNYGYTF
cdr3_nt: TGCGCCAGCAGCTTGACCTATAACTATGGCTACACCTTC
clone_size: few
v_call: TRBV5-1
j_call: TRBJ1-2
d_call: NA
cdr3_length: 13

cdr3_aa: CASSSYQGLEAFF
cdr3_nt: TGTGCCAGCAGCTCGTATCAGGGGCTTGAAGCTTTCTTT
clone_size: few
v_call: TRBV7-9
j_call: TRBJ1-1
d_call: NA
cdr3_length: 13

cdr3_aa: CASSFTPNTGELFF
cdr3_nt: TGTGCCAGCAGCTTTACACCCAACACCGGGGAGCTGTTTTTT
clone_size: many
v_call: TRBV7-2
j_call: TRBJ2-2
d_call: NA
cdr3_length: 14

cdr3_aa: CASSSIVARDPSYYNEQFF
cdr3_nt: TGTGCCAGCAGCTCGATTGTAGCAAGGGATCCATCCTACTACAATGAGCAGTTCTTC
clone_size: many
v_call: TRBV7-6
j_call: TRBJ2-1
d_call: NA
cdr3_length: 19

cdr3_aa: CSARWREQGSHEQYF
cdr3_nt: TGCAGTGCTAGGTGGAGGGAACAGGGTTCCCACGAGCAGTACTTC
clone_size: NA
v_call: TRBV20-1
j_call: TRBJ2-7
d_call: NA
cdr3_length: 15

cdr3_aa: CASSQDPTSGGDPYSTDTQYF
cdr3_nt: TGTGCCAGCAGCCAAGATCCCACTAGCGGGGGAGACCCTTATAGCACAGACACGCAGTATTTT
clone_size: few
v_call: TRBV14
j_call: TRBJ2-3
d_call: TRBD2
cdr3_length: 21

cdr3_aa: CASSTQRGSTDTQYF
cdr3_nt: TGTGCCAGCAGCACTCAACGGGGGAGCACAGATACGCAGTATTTT
clone_size: few
v_call: TRBV7-6
j_call: TRBJ2-3
d_call: NA
cdr3_length: 15

cdr3_aa: CASSHEGADFEAFF
cdr3_nt: TGTGCCAGCAGTCACGAGGGGGCGGACTTTGAAGCTTTCTTT
clone_size: few
v_call: TRBV25-1
j_call: TRBJ1-1
d_call: TRBD1
cdr3_length: 14

cdr3_aa: CASSARTGAVDTDTQYF
cdr3_nt: TGTGCCAGCAGCGCCAGGACAGGGGCGGTAGATACAGATACGCAGTATTTT
clone_size: NA
v_call: TRBV7-6
j_call: TRBJ2-3
d_call: TRBD1
cdr3_length: 17

cdr3_aa: CASSLVLFLETQYF
cdr3_nt: TGTGCCAGCAGCTTAGTACTCTTCCTAGAGACCCAGTACTTC
clone_size: many
v_call: TRBV7-8
j_call: TRBJ2-5
d_call: NA
cdr3_length: 14

cdr3_aa: CASSDREGSLAEQYF
cdr3_nt: TGTGCCAGTAGTGACAGGGAAGGGTCTCTAGCAGAGCAGTACTTC
clone_size: NA
v_call: TRBV19
j_call: TRBJ2-7
d_call: TRBD1
cdr3_length: 15

cdr3_aa: CASSLHVGTANPSYGYTF
cdr3_nt: TGTGCCAGCAGCCTACATGTTGGGACAGCCAACCCTTCCTATGGCTACACCTTC
clone_size: NA
v_call: TRBV7-2
j_call: TRBJ1-2
d_call: TRBD1
cdr3_length: 18

cdr3_aa: CASSLDPEGGRSTEAFF
cdr3_nt: TGTGCCAGCAGTTTAGACCCTGAGGGAGGGAGGTCCACTGAAGCTTTCTTT
clone_size: NA
v_call: TRBV28
j_call: TRBJ1-1
d_call: NA
cdr3_length: 17

cdr3_aa: CASKVAGRFTDTQYF
cdr3_nt: TGTGCCAGCAAGGTGGCAGGGCGGTTCACAGATACGCAGTATTTT
clone_size: few
v_call: TRBV2
j_call: TRBJ2-3
d_call: NA
cdr3_length: 15

cdr3_aa: CASTPSTGELFF
cdr3_nt: TGTGCCAGCACCCCCTCGACCGGGGAGCTGTTTTTT
clone_size: NA
v_call: TRBV5-4
j_call: TRBJ2-2
d_call: NA
cdr3_length: 12

cdr3_aa: CATSDLRSGGPYNEQFF
cdr3_nt: TGTGCCACCAGTGATTTGCGAAGCGGGGGGCCATACAATGAGCAGTTCTTC
clone_size: NA
v_call: TRBV24-1
j_call: TRBJ2-1
d_call: TRBD2
cdr3_length: 17

cdr3_aa: CATSRDHPGAGTEAFF
cdr3_nt: TGTGCCACCAGCAGAGATCATCCAGGGGCTGGAACTGAAGCTTTCTTT
clone_size: few
v_call: TRBV15
j_call: TRBJ1-1
d_call: NA
cdr3_length: 16

cdr3_aa: CASSLEPGSGNTIYF
cdr3_nt: TGTGCCAGCAGCTTAGAACCGGGCTCTGGAAACACCATATATTTT
clone_size: NA
v_call: TRBV7-8
j_call: TRBJ1-3
d_call: NA
cdr3_length: 15

cdr3_aa: CASILRGANTEAFF
cdr3_nt: TGTGCCAGCATACTGAGGGGGGCGAACACTGAAGCTTTCTTT
clone_size: NA
v_call: TRBV7-9
j_call: TRBJ1-1
d_call: NA
cdr3_length: 14

cdr3_aa: CASTLQGATGELFF
cdr3_nt: TGTGCCAGTACGCTACAGGGGGCCACCGGGGAGCTGTTTTTT
clone_size: NA
v_call: TRBV6-6
j_call: TRBJ2-2
d_call: TRBD1
cdr3_length: 14

cdr3_aa: CASSERGLLGKLFF
cdr3_nt: TGTGCCAGCAGTGAACGGGGCTTATTGGGAAAACTGTTTTTT
clone_size: NA
v_call: TRBV25-1
j_call: TRBJ1-4
d_call: NA
cdr3_length: 14

cdr3_aa: CASSLVGVDGYTF
cdr3_nt: TGTGCCAGCAGCTTAGTGGGGGTCGATGGCTACACCTTC
clone_size: NA
v_call: TRBV13
j_call: TRBJ1-2
d_call: NA
cdr3_length: 13

cdr3_aa: CASSDGTMSNQPQHF
cdr3_nt: TGTGCCAGCAGTGACGGGACAATGAGCAATCAGCCCCAGCATTTT
clone_size: NA
v_call: TRBV6-1
j_call: TRBJ1-5
d_call: NA
cdr3_length: 15

cdr3_aa: CASSSRTGDTEAFF
cdr3_nt: TGCGCCAGCAGCTCTCGGACAGGGGACACTGAAGCTTTCTTT
clone_size: few
v_call: TRBV5-1
j_call: TRBJ1-1
d_call: TRBD1
cdr3_length: 14

cdr3_aa: CASSQVVGETQYF
cdr3_nt: TGCGCCAGCAGCCAAGTCGTGGGAGAGACCCAGTACTTC
clone_size: NA
v_call: TRBV4-3
j_call: TRBJ2-5
d_call: NA
cdr3_length: 13

cdr3_aa: CASSIGGGLDNSPLHF
cdr3_nt: TGTGCCAGCAGCATAGGGGGGGGGCTGGATAATTCACCCCTCCACTTT
clone_size: NA
v_call: TRBV27
j_call: TRBJ1-6
d_call: NA
cdr3_length: 16

cdr3_aa: CASSSWTDGYTF
cdr3_nt: TGCGCCAGCAGCTCCTGGACAGATGGCTACACCTTC
clone_size: NA
v_call: TRBV5-1
j_call: TRBJ1-2
d_call: NA
cdr3_length: 12

cdr3_aa: CASSLGQRVEAFF
cdr3_nt: TGTGCCAGCAGCTTAGGACAGAGGGTAGAAGCTTTCTTT
clone_size: many
v_call: TRBV7-8
j_call: TRBJ1-1
d_call: NA
cdr3_length: 13

cdr3_aa: CASSPGTSGGLSYNEQFF
cdr3_nt: TGTGCCAGCAGCCCCGGGACTAGCGGGGGACTCTCCTACAATGAGCAGTTCTTC
clone_size: once
v_call: TRBV6-2/TRBV6-3
j_call: TRBJ2-1
d_call: TRBD2
cdr3_length: 18

cdr3_aa: CASSPRQLNTEAFF
cdr3_nt: TGTGCCAGCAGTCCCCGACAGTTGAACACTGAAGCTTTCTTT
clone_size: few
v_call: TRBV6-1
j_call: TRBJ1-1
d_call: NA
cdr3_length: 14

cdr3_aa: CSAVAGGPHNEQFF
cdr3_nt: TGCAGCGCTGTAGCGGGGGGGCCCCACAATGAGCAGTTCTTC
clone_size: NA
v_call: TRBV29-1
j_call: TRBJ2-1
d_call: TRBD2
cdr3_length: 14

cdr3_aa: CASSGGTDSNQPQHF
cdr3_nt: TGTGCCAGCAGCGGTGGGACGGATAGCAATCAGCCCCAGCATTTT
clone_size: NA
v_call: TRBV7-9
j_call: TRBJ1-5
d_call: NA
cdr3_length: 15

cdr3_aa: CASSANLGLDADTQYF
cdr3_nt: TGTGCCAGCAGCGCGAACCTCGGACTAGACGCAGATACGCAGTATTTT
clone_size: many
v_call: TRBV7-2
j_call: TRBJ2-3
d_call: TRBD2
cdr3_length: 16

cdr3_aa: CANSPRLTMHNSPLHF
cdr3_nt: TGTGCCAACAGCCCGAGACTGACGATGCATAATTCACCCCTCCACTTT
clone_size: NA
v_call: TRBV7-2
j_call: TRBJ1-6
d_call: NA
cdr3_length: 16